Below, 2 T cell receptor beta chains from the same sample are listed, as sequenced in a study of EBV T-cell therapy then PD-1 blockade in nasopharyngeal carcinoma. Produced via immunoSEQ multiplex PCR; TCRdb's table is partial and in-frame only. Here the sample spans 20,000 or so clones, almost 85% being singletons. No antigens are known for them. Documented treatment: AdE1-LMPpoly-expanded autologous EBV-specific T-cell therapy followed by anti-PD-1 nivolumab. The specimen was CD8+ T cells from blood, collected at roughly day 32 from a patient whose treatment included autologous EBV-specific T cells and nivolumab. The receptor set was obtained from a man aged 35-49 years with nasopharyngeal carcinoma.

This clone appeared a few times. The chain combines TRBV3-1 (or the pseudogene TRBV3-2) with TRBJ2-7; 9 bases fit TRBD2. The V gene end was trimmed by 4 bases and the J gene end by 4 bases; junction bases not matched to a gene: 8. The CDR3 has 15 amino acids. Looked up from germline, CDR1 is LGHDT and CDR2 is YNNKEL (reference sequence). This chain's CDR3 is CASSLRSSGVYEQYF. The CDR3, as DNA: TGTGCCAGCAGCCTCCGGTCTAGCGGGGTTTACGAGCAGTACTTC.

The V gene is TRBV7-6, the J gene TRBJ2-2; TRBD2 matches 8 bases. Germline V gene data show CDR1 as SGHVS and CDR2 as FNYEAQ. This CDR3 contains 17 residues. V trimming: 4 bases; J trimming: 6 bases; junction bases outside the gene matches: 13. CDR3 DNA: TGTGCCAGCAGCTCCAAGCCGGGACTAGTCAAACCCGGGGAGCTGTTTTTT. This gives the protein CASSSKPGLVKPGELFF.